These T cell receptor beta chains were read from a single sample in a study of T cell responses to AZD1222 COVID-19 vaccine. The method was immunoSEQ multiplex PCR; TCRdb's version includes in-frame clones alone and lacks a portion of them. The data show roughly 40,000 clones, about 90% seen once. The sample was peripheral blood, taken 28 days after the second AZD1222 dose. All receptors come from an adult who received the AZD1222 COVID-19 vaccine. CDR3s include the opening cysteine and the closing phenylalanine or tryptophan. The D gene is left open where the match is weak. Clone size is stated in some rows and not others, as once, few, many or a class when expanded.

13	once	TRBD1	TRBV5-4	TRBJ2-7	CASRGRQGSEQYF	TGTGCCAGCAGAGGTAGACAGGGCTCCGAGCAGTACTTC
13	NA	NA	TRBV6-5	TRBJ1-5	CASGTSRNQPQHF	TGTGCCAGCGGTACCTCGCGGAATCAGCCCCAGCATTTT
14	NA	TRBD1	TRBV6-5	TRBJ2-7	CASTGRQGHYEQYF	TGTGCCAGCACGGGGAGACAGGGTCACTACGAGCAGTACTTC
12	NA	NA	TRBV7-2	TRBJ1-1	CASSAQTFEAFF	TGTGCCAGCAGCGCACAGACATTCGAAGCTTTCTTT
17	NA	TRBD2	TRBV13	TRBJ2-1	CASSLGASGGPYNEQFF	TGTGCCAGCAGCTTAGGCGCGAGCGGGGGGCCCTACAATGAGCAGTTCTTC
18	once	TRBD2	TRBV19	TRBJ2-3	CASSNAGLRASGTDTQYF	TGTGCCAGTAGTAATGCCGGGCTGAGGGCTAGCGGTACAGATACGCAGTATTTT
14	NA	NA	TRBV10-2	TRBJ1-3	CASSESYGGGTIYF	TGCGCCAGCAGTGAGTCTTACGGGGGAGGCACCATATATTTT
14	NA	TRBD1	TRBV6-2/TRBV6-3	TRBJ1-1	CASSLGQGRTEAFF	TGTGCCAGCAGTTTGGGACAGGGGAGGACTGAAGCTTTCTTT
14	NA	TRBD1	TRBV5-1	TRBJ1-4	CASSPAGGDEKLFF	TGCGCCAGCAGCCCCGCAGGGGGTGACGAAAAACTGTTTTTT
10	NA	NA	TRBV5-8	TRBJ2-5	CASSLRGQYF	TGTGCCAGCAGCTTGAGGGGCCAGTACTTC
13	NA	NA	TRBV12-3/TRBV12-4	TRBJ1-6	CASLPPYNSPLHF	TGTGCCAGCCTCCCCCCCTATAATTCACCCCTCCACTTT
14	NA	NA	TRBV11-2	TRBJ1-1	CASVQRWVNTEAFF	TGTGCCAGTGTCCAGCGGTGGGTGAACACTGAAGCTTTCTTT
15	NA	TRBD1	TRBV7-6	TRBJ2-2	CASRPGQIYTGELFF	TGTGCCAGCAGACCGGGACAGATCTACACCGGGGAGCTGTTTTTT
14	NA	NA	TRBV6-1	TRBJ1-5	CASSEGVHNQPQHF	TGTGCCAGCAGTGAAGGGGTCCACAATCAGCCCCAGCATTTT
17	NA	TRBD2	TRBV5-1	TRBJ2-3	CASSLAPGLASTDTQYF	TGCGCCAGCAGCTTGGCCCCGGGACTAGCGTCGACAGATACGCAGTATTTT
13	NA	NA	TRBV5-1	TRBJ2-1	CASSGASYNEQFF	TGCGCCAGCAGCGGAGCTTCCTACAATGAGCAGTTCTTC
14	NA	TRBD1	TRBV6-4	TRBJ1-2	CASSVRTGDGSYTF	TGTGCCAGCAGTGTCCGGACAGGGGATGGAAGCTACACCTTC
14	once	NA	TRBV15	TRBJ1-2	CATSRGRAGYGYTF	TGTGCCACCAGCAGGGGCAGGGCTGGCTATGGCTACACCTTC
16	NA	TRBD2	TRBV9	TRBJ2-3	CASSVESGGFTDTQYF	TGTGCCAGCAGCGTAGAAAGCGGGGGGTTCACAGATACGCAGTATTTT
15	NA	TRBD1	TRBV6-5	TRBJ1-5	CASELDRGLNQPQHF	TGTGCCAGCGAATTGGACAGGGGATTGAATCAGCCCCAGCATTTT
15	NA	NA	TRBV27	TRBJ1-2	CASSFQGPGGYGYTF	TGTGCCAGCAGTTTTCAGGGACCGGGCGGCTATGGCTACACCTTC
14	NA	NA	TRBV7-2	TRBJ1-1	CASSRTRTNTEAFF	TGTGCCAGCAGTCGAACTCGGACGAACACTGAAGCTTTCTTT
14	NA	NA	TRBV4-3	TRBJ1-2	CASSQELGNYGYTF	TGCGCCAGCAGCCAAGAACTGGGGAACTATGGCTACACCTTC
17	NA	NA	TRBV29-1	TRBJ2-6	CSVSFERIISGANVLTF	TGCAGCGTTTCGTTTGAACGTATTATCTCTGGGGCCAACGTCCTGACTTTC
15	once	NA	TRBV6-5	TRBJ1-4	CASSPGYLGNEKLFF	TGTGCCAGCAGTCCGGGGTATCTTGGTAATGAAAAACTGTTTTTT
13	NA	TRBD1	TRBV2	TRBJ1-6	CASKGTENSPLHF	TGTGCCAGCAAGGGGACAGAAAATTCACCCCTCCACTTT
12	NA	TRBD2	TRBV30	TRBJ2-7	CASTSGGYEQYF	TGTGCCTCGACTAGCGGGGGGTATGAGCAGTACTTC
13	NA	NA	TRBV2	TRBJ2-3	CASSEAGAATQYF	TGTGCCAGCAGTGAAGCGGGGGCGGCTACGCAGTATTTT
16	NA	TRBD1	TRBV14	TRBJ2-3	CASSRGGQGLTDTQYF	TGTGCCAGCAGCCGAGGGGGACAGGGATTAACAGATACGCAGTATTTT
15	few	NA	TRBV27	TRBJ1-5	CASRLQGGSNQPQHF	TGTGCCAGCAGATTACAGGGTGGAAGCAATCAGCCCCAGCATTTT
14	NA	NA	TRBV7-2	TRBJ1-5	CASSFLPVLRAQHF	TGTGCCAGCAGCTTCCTTCCTGTCCTCAGGGCCCAGCATTTT
13	once	TRBD2	TRBV10-3	TRBJ2-2	CAISSSGNGELFF	TGTGCCATCAGTTCTAGCGGGAACGGGGAGCTGTTTTTT
11	NA	NA	TRBV10-3	TRBJ1-1	CASQMNTEAFF	TGTGCCAGCCAAATGAACACTGAAGCTTTCTTT
15	NA	NA	TRBV4-1	TRBJ1-6	CASSQGPSYNSPLHF	TGCGCCAGCAGCCAAGGGCCCTCCTATAATTCACCCCTCCACTTT
15	NA	TRBD1	TRBV5-4	TRBJ1-4	CASSLGGGLDEKLFF	TGTGCCAGCAGCTTGGGAGGGGGCCTAGATGAAAAACTGTTTTTT
16	NA	NA	TRBV27	TRBJ2-3	CASSWRTVSSTDTQYF	TGTGCCAGCAGTTGGAGGACAGTCTCTAGCACAGATACGCAGTATTTT
13	NA	NA	TRBV24-1	TRBJ2-3	CATSDAYTDTQYF	TGTGCCACCAGTGATGCGTACACAGATACGCAGTATTTT
14	NA	NA	TRBV18	TRBJ2-7	CASSKRNNVYEQYF	TGTGCCAGCTCGAAAAGGAATAACGTCTACGAGCAGTACTTC
16	NA	TRBD2	TRBV11-2	TRBJ2-1	CASSPGTSGGVGEQFF	TGTGCCAGCAGCCCCGGGACTAGCGGGGGGGTGGGTGAGCAGTTCTTC
15	NA	TRBD1	TRBV5-5	TRBJ2-2	CASSRQGAGTGELFF	TGTGCCAGCAGCAGACAGGGGGCGGGCACCGGGGAGCTGTTTTTT
12	NA	TRBD1	TRBV4-3	TRBJ1-2	CASSQVQGAHTF	TGCGCCAGCAGCCAAGTACAGGGGGCGCATACCTTC
14	NA	TRBD2	TRBV6-6	TRBJ2-5	CASSYGLESGTQYF	TGTGCCAGCAGTTACGGACTAGAAAGTGGGACCCAGTACTTC
12	few	NA	TRBV12-3/TRBV12-4	TRBJ1-4	CASSDRWEKLFF	TGTGCCAGCAGTGACAGGTGGGAAAAACTGTTTTTT
15	NA	NA	TRBV13	TRBJ2-7	CASSFWRGSSYEQYF	TGTGCCAGCAGCTTTTGGAGGGGAAGCTCCTACGAGCAGTACTTC
14	NA	NA	TRBV7-2	TRBJ2-1	CASNELSSYNEQFF	TGTGCCAGCAATGAGCTGAGCTCCTACAATGAGCAGTTCTTC
11	NA	NA	TRBV20-1	TRBJ1-4	CSAGVGEKLFF	TGCAGTGCAGGGGTGGGCGAAAAACTGTTTTTT